Below are 21 T cell receptor beta chains sequenced from a single sample in a study of shared clonotypes between healthy human individuals. Some clones are missing from TCRdb's copy, which holds only in-frame ones; the method was immunoSEQ multiplex PCR. This table holds 550,000 to 850,000 clones, under 80% found once. The source material was memory CD4+ T cells sorted from blood. Regarding subset: CD45RA-negative fraction. These receptors originate from a woman in her 30s in good health.

The rearrangement joins TRBV4-1 to TRBJ2-5; D uncertain. The CDR3 consists of 17 residues. V was cut by 1 base and J by 2 bases, with 17 bases left in between. Germline V gene lookup returns CDR1 MGHRA and CDR2 YSYEKL. DNA of the CDR3: TGCGCCAGCAGCCAAGCTCCCTCCTTAAACGTTCAAGAGACCCAGTACTTC. Translating it yields CASSQAPSLNVQETQYF.

In this sample, this clone turned up a few times. V usage is TRBV13 and J usage is TRBJ2-7; 8 bases map to TRBD2. Germline assignment: CDR1 PRHDT and CDR2 FYEKMQ (reference sequence). CDR3 length equals 12 residues. J lost 6 bases, V lost 8 bases, and 6 bases had no gene match. CDR3 region: CASGLANGEQYF. The CDR3 DNA is TGTGCCAGCGGACTAGCCAATGGCGAGCAGTACTTC.

This clone was counted only a few times. The same CDR3 arises from other DNA sequences in this sample as well. The rearrangement links TRBV28 to TRBJ1-2, with D possibly being TRBD1 (6 bases). With 5 bases removed from V and 8 bases from J, the gap between germline ends came to 12 bases. The germline V gene has CDR1 MDHEN and CDR2 SYDVKM. This CDR3 region has 12 residues. The CDR3 region is CASSTTGYGYTF. The DNA for the CDR3 is TGTGCCAGCAGTACAACAGGGTACGGCTACACCTTC.

This clone was detected only once. This sequence joins TRBV29-1 and TRBJ2-3; D tentatively reads TRBD1 or TRBD2 (5 bases each). Germline-derived CDR1 and CDR2 are SQVTM and ANQGSEA. CDR3 length: 15 residues. Trimming left V 8 bases short and J 2 bases short, with 20 bases between. CDR3 protein: CSSKSGALHTDTQYF. CDR3 nucleotide sequence: TGCAGCTCCAAATCCGGGGCCCTTCACACAGATACGCAGTATTTT.

The chain combines TRBV5-1 with TRBJ1-1, with D possibly matching TRBD1 (5 bases). This CDR3 region has 13 residues. CDR1 is SGHRS and CDR2 is YFSETQ in the germline V gene. V lost 0 bases to trimming and J lost 8 bases, with 11 bases between them. The CDR3 protein is CASSLAEGREAFF. In DNA form, the CDR3 reads TGCGCCAGCAGCTTGGCTGAGGGACGAGAAGCTTTCTTT.

This clone was seen many times. The rearrangement uses TRBV10-2 and TRBJ2-2; D not certain. The V end lost 9 bases, the J end lost 2 bases, and 13 bases lay between the germline ends. Germline loops: CDR1 WSHSY, CDR2 SAAADI. The CDR3 is made up of 14 amino acids. The CDR3 region has the DNA TGCGCCAGTACCCCGATTGGTAACACCGGGGAGCTGTTTTTT. Encoded protein: CASTPIGNTGELFF.

This chain connects TRBV11-2 to TRBJ2-1; 9 nucleotides match TRBD2. The CDR3 has 16 residues. Germline V gene data show CDR1 as SGHAT and CDR2 as FQNNGV. J gave up 7 bases and V 5 bases, and 12 bases lay outside the gene matches. CDR3 protein: CASSPRGAGGRNEQFF. The CDR3 DNA follows: TGTGCCAGCAGCCCTCGGGGGGCGGGAGGGCGGAATGAGCAGTTCTTC.

V gene TRBV11-2 combines with J gene TRBJ2-3; D possibly corresponds to TRBD2 (6 bases). Trimming shortened V by 4 bases and J by 2 bases, and 16 bases separated the two germline ends. CDR1 and CDR2 from the germline V gene are SGHAT and FQNNGV. This CDR3 region has 16 residues. The CDR3 loop is CASSSPGLDLTDTQYF. The CDR3 bases are TGTGCCAGCAGCTCACCGGGACTCGACCTCACAGATACGCAGTATTTT.

Details on this clone: Other nucleotide sequences in the sample specify the same CDR3. The chain links TRBV7-6 to TRBJ1-1; perhaps TRBD1 as D (5 bases). Trimming shortened V by 5 bases and J by 1 base, and 11 bases separated the two germline ends. This CDR3 comprises 14 residues. From germline, CDR1 is SGHVS and CDR2 FNYEAQ. CDR3 nucleotides: TGTGCCAGCAGCCCGGGACTGTGGAACACTGAAGCTTTCTTT. It translates to CASSPGLWNTEAFF.

The V call is TRBV6-1, the J call TRBJ2-2, with D perhaps being TRBD1 or TRBD2 (5 bases each). Trimming cost V 2 bases and J 8 bases, with 15 bases left between them. Per the germline V gene, CDR1 is MNHNS and CDR2 is SASEGT. The CDR3 totals 15 residues. CDR3 sequence reads: CASSERAPEGGELFF. DNA of the CDR3: TGTGCCAGCAGTGAACGGGCTCCCGAGGGGGGGGAGCTGTTTTTT.

This clone appeared a few times. This chain connects TRBV20-1 to TRBJ1-1; no reliable D call. The V gene lost 5 bases and the J gene lost 1 base, with 5 bases spanning the gap. The CDR3 is made up of 11 amino acids. Germline V gene data show CDR1 as DFQATT and CDR2 as SNEGSKA (reference sequence). CDR3 in amino acids: CSALSNTEAFF. The DNA for the CDR3 is TGCAGTGCTCTATCGAACACTGAAGCTTTCTTT.

The chain combines TRBV29-1 with TRBJ2-2; D uncertain. CDR1 and CDR2 from the germline V gene are SQVTM and ANQGSEA. Trimming shortened V by 3 bases and J by 3 bases, and 8 bases separated the two germline ends. The CDR3 consists of 13 residues. Here the CDR3 DNA reads TGCAGCGTTGACGCTTCCTACACCGGGGAGCTGTTTTTT. Encoded protein: CSVDASYTGELFF.

The chain has TRBV10-2 and TRBJ2-4; maybe TRBD1 (6 bases). The ends were cut back, 3 bases at V and 1 base at J, with 10 bases in the middle. CDR3 length: 15 amino acids. Per the germline V gene, CDR1 is WSHSY and CDR2 is SAAADI. The CDR3 region has the DNA TGCGCCAGCAGTGACCACAGGGCCGCCAAAAACATTCAGTACTTC. It translates to CASSDHRAAKNIQYF.

The chain couples TRBV5-1 to TRBJ2-2; TRBD2 matches 14 bases. Trimming at V came to 4 bases and at J to 6 bases, leaving 8 bases not matched to a gene. CDR3 size: 17 residues. CDR1 is SGHRS, CDR2 YFSETQ, per germline. CDR3 amino acids: CASSMTSGRAIAGELFF. The CDR3 DNA sequence: TGCGCCAGCAGCATGACTAGCGGGAGGGCCATAGCCGGGGAGCTGTTTTTT.

J is TRBJ2-1 and V is TRBV6-5; D perhaps matches TRBD2 (6 bases). The length of the CDR3 is 14 residues. V was pared by 4 bases and J by 5 bases, with 12 bases between. Germline lookup yields CDR1 MNHEY and CDR2 SVGAGI. DNA for the CDR3: TGTGCCAGCAGTTGGCGGACTACAGACAATGAGCAGTTCTTC. It yields the protein CASSWRTTDNEQFF.

This clone showed up many times. This chain links TRBV28 with TRBJ2-7; TRBD1 agrees at 12 bases. After removal of 5 bases from V and 5 bases from J, the junction contained 10 bases not matched to a gene. Germline V gene data show CDR1 as MDHEN and CDR2 as SYDVKM. There are 16 residues in the CDR3. The CDR3 protein is CASSPPGQGAKNEQYF. The CDR3 DNA follows: TGTGCCAGCAGTCCCCCGGGACAGGGGGCAAAAAACGAGCAGTACTTC.

The chain carries TRBV5-1 and TRBJ2-1, with D perhaps TRBD1 or TRBD2 (5 bases each). Looked up from germline, CDR1 is SGHRS and CDR2 is YFSETQ. The CDR3 spans 15 residues. Trimming took 0 bases from V and 7 from J, leaving 14 bases between them. The CDR3: CASSLGSERGNEQFF. For the CDR3, the DNA is TGCGCCAGCAGCTTGGGTTCTGAGAGGGGAAATGAGCAGTTCTTC. The whole variable domain, remainder taken from reference TRBV5-1 and TRBJ2-1, is KAGVTQTPRYLIKTRGQQVTLSCSPISGHRSVSWYQQTPGQGLQFLFEYFSETQRNKGNFPGRFSGRQFSNSRSEMNVSTLELGDSALYLCASSLGSERGNEQFFGPGTRLTVL.

With respect to this clone: This specimen includes other DNA sequences encoding the same CDR3. The chain couples TRBV5-1 to TRBJ2-1; possibly TRBD2 for D (5 bases). The CDR3 runs 14 residues. Germline V gives CDR1 SGHRS, CDR2 YFSETQ. Between the trimmed V and J ends, which lost 4 bases and 1 base, there was a span of 9 bases. CDR3 sequence reads: CASSLSGSYNEQFF. In nucleotides, the CDR3 is TGCGCCAGCAGCCTGTCGGGATCCTACAATGAGCAGTTCTTC.

The rearrangement links TRBV5-6 to TRBJ2-7; no definite D call. This CDR3 contains 14 residues. CDR1 SGHDT and CDR2 YYEEEE come from the germline V gene. The germline V and J ends were trimmed by 1 base and 2 bases, with 10 bases remaining between them. The DNA of the CDR3 is TGTGCCAGCAGCTTGACACAAAATACCTACGAGCAGTACTTC. This encodes CASSLTQNTYEQYF.

This clone was seen only once. In nucleotides, the CDR3 is TGTGCCACCAGCAGAATCTCCGTGCGGACTGAAGCTTTCTTT. Its translation: CATSRISVRTEAFF. J is TRBJ1-1 and V is TRBV15, with no clear D. The CDR3 is 14 residues long. Germline-derived CDR1 and CDR2 are LNHNV and YYDKDF (reference sequence). Trimming cost V 2 bases and J 5 bases, with 12 bases left between them.

The gene calls are TRBV27 and TRBJ1-4, with D perhaps TRBD1 (5 bases). Trimming shortened V by 8 bases and J by 8 bases, and 15 bases separated the two germline ends. The CDR3 is made up of 13 amino acids. Germline assignment: CDR1 MNHEY and CDR2 SMNVEV (reference sequence). The CDR3 sequence: CASQRQGVEKLFF. The CDR3 nucleotides read TGTGCCAGCCAACGGCAGGGTGTGGAAAAACTGTTTTTT. Using reference TRBV27 and TRBJ1-4 for the parts outside the CDR3, the full variable domain is EAQVTQNPRYLITVTGKKLTVTCSQNMNHEYMSWYRQDPGLGLRQIYYSMNVEVTDKGDVPEGYKVSRKEKRNFPLILESPSPNQTSLYFCASQRQGVEKLFFGSGTQLSVL.